This T cell receptor beta chain stems from a study of blood T cell repertoires in COVID-19. At the level of the study: The origin of the acute and convalescent COVID-19 samples was the United States, Italy and Spain. T cells, B-cell-depleted T cells, or PBMCs supplied cDNA or gDNA.

The data were produced by immunoSEQ multiplex PCR, yet TCRdb's version contains in-frame clones alone and is incomplete. The profile covers roughly 120,000 clones, with about 85% appearing a single time and roughly 5% taken by the ten largest. The CDR3 covers 16 residues. Trimming removed 2 bases at V and 3 bases at J, with 13 bases between. CDR1 and CDR2 from the germline V gene are ENHRY and SYGVKD. Source material: peripheral blood. J is TRBJ2-2 and V is TRBV10-3, with D tentatively TRBD1 (5 bases). This clonotype originated in a human donor in a cohort sampled during active COVID-19. The CDR3: CAISEGRDVDTGELFF. The CDR3 coding sequence is TGTGCCATCAGTGAGGGCAGGGATGTGGACACCGGGGAGCTGTTTTTT.